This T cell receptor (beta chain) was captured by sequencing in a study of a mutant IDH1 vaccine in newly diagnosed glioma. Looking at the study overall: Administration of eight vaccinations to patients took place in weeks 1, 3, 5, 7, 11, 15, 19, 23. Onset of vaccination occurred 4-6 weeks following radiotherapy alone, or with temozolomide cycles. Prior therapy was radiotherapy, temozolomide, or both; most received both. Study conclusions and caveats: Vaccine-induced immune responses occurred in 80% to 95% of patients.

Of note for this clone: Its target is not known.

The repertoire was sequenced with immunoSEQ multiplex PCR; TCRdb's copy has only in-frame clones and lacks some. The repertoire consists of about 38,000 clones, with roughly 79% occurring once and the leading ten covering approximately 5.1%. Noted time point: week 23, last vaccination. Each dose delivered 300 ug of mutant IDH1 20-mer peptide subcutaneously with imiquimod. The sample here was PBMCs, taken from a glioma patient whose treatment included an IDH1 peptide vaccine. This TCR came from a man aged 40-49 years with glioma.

In nucleotides, the CDR3 is TGCGCCAGCAGCCAACCTACAGGACTCGGGGAGCTGTTTTTT. Amino acids: CASSQPTGLGELFF. The rearrangement uses TRBV4-1 and TRBJ2-2, with D perhaps assigned TRBD1 or TRBD2 (5 bases each). CDR1 is MGHRA, CDR2 YSYEKL, per germline. The ends were cut back, 2 bases at V and 7 bases at J, with 11 bases in the middle. CDR3 size: 14 residues.